The following is a T cell receptor (beta chain) sequence with its context. The source of the sample is a study of vaccination and CD4 T cells after COVID-19. Study in general: The convalescents comprised six males and four females, two of them Hispanic. For each participant, vaccination comprised two doses of either the BNT162b2 or the mRNA-1273 vaccine.

Dates of positive PCR ran from March to December 2020, before US Alpha, Beta and Delta variants. MiXCR, applied by TCRdb to the PCR reads, yields one record per CDR3 protein. This sample has tens of thousands of distinct CDR3 sequences, with about 54% found just once. Losses at the gene ends were 6 bases for V and 2 bases for J; bases not matched to a gene: 1. Looked up from germline, CDR1 is SNHLY and CDR2 is FYNNEI. The CDR3 spans 13 residues. Sample: CD4+ T cells from blood, taken before SARS-CoV-2 vaccination. This TCR was sampled from a human donor who had recovered from COVID-19. The chain uses TRBV2 and TRBJ2-7, with 10 bases aligning to TRBD1. CDR3 bases: TGTGCCAGCAGGGACAGGGGGACCTACGAGCAGTACTTC. The encoded protein is CASRDRGTYEQYF. The full variable domain, in which reference TRBV2 and TRBJ2-7 provide the parts outside the CDR3, is EPEVTQTPSHQVTQMGQEVILRCVPISNHLYFYWYRQILGQKVEFLVSFYNNEISEKSEIFDDQFSVERPDGSNFTLKIRSTKLEDSAMYFCASRDRGTYEQYFGPGTRLTVT.